The sequence of this T cell receptor (beta chain) was determined in a study of human T cells and chemical hapten exposure. Study-level information: Patients' scalps got diphenylcyclopropenone weekly throughout the approximately 23-week study. Cases of alopecia areata, totalis or universalis occurred in a predominantly female patient group.

One entry per CDR3 protein results from TCRdb running MiXCR on the RACE reads. This table holds around 380,000 distinct CDR3 sequences, 4.8% found once. This clonotype was seen a handful of times. Its antigen remains unidentified. Study results and caveats: There was alopecia in the donors, so their immune response may differ from that of healthy people. PT1 expanded TCR numbers tracked positively with patch test score.

From germline, CDR1 is MNHEY and CDR2 SMNVEV (reference sequence). Trimming removed 1 base from V and 1 base from J; junction bases left unmatched: 3. The CDR3 consists of 15 residues. Time point reported: patch test 1, 2 weeks after DPC sensitization. This sample's treatment: therapeutic diphenylcyclopropenone sensitization with weekly scalp DPC. V and J are TRBV27 and TRBJ2-5; TRBD1 matches at 7 bases. The specimen comprised whole blood, sampled in connection with sensitization to the hapten diphenylcyclopropenone (DPC). This TCR came from a woman aged 45-59 years with alopecia areata. Some clones in this sample may be carry-over from other donors' samples. CDR3 DNA sequence: TGTGCCAGCAGTTTATGGGGGACAGTCCAAGAGACCCAGTACTTC. Translation gives CASSLWGTVQETQYF.